One sample yielded the 32 T cell receptor beta chains listed below, sequenced in a study of neurological immune-mediated disorders. Each CDR3 protein is one row after TCRdb ran MiXCR on the 5' RACE reads. This sample has some 49,000 distinct CDR3 sequences, with more than 8% found just once. Documented time point: longitudinal time-point 1 (baseline). Input material: PBMCs. Every receptor here comes from a woman aged 35 to 49 in good health.

This clonotype showed up many times. The rearrangement uses TRBV15 and TRBJ2-7, with 8 nucleotides matching TRBD1. Trimming took 4 bases from V and 0 from J; bases not matched to a gene: 5. CDR1 is LNHNV, CDR2 YYDKDF, per germline (reference sequence). The CDR3 consists of 15 residues. CDR3 protein: CATSITTGASYEQYF. The DNA of the CDR3 is TGTGCCACCAGCATAACGACAGGGGCCTCCTACGAGCAGTACTTC.

The rearrangement links TRBV11-3 to TRBJ2-3; D call uncertain. With 3 bases removed from V and 4 bases from J, the gap between germline ends came to 8 bases. This CDR3 region has 13 residues. CDR1 SGHNT and CDR2 YENEEA come from the germline V gene. The CDR3 nucleotides are TGTGCCAGCAGCTTTCAGTGGGCAGATACGCAGTATTTT. It translates to CASSFQWADTQYF.

This clonotype showed up many times. The V call is TRBV3-1, the J call TRBJ2-1; 9 nucleotides match TRBD1. CDR3 length: 14 amino acids. Germline values: CDR1 LGHDT, CDR2 YNNKEL (reference sequence). V was clipped by 0 bases and J by 9 bases; unmatched bases: 3. CDR3: CASSQEQGAAEQFF. As DNA, the CDR3 is TGTGCCAGCAGCCAAGAACAGGGGGCGGCTGAGCAGTTCTTC.

This clonotype came up many times. The chain recombines TRBV6-5 with TRBJ2-2, with D unclear. CDR1 and CDR2 from the germline V gene are MNHEY and SVGAGI. The CDR3 loop spans 12 amino acids. V lost 0 bases and J lost 6, with 2 bases in between. CDR3 coding DNA: TGTGCCAGCAGTTACTCGGCCGGGGAGCTGTTTTTT. As protein: CASSYSAGELFF.

This clonotype was detected ten times or more. The chain uses TRBV10-2 and TRBJ2-1; D may correspond to TRBD1 or TRBD2 (6 bases each). The CDR3 loop spans 15 amino acids. With 2 bases removed from V and 3 bases from J, the gap between germline ends came to 11 bases. In germline, CDR1 is WSHSY, CDR2 SAAADI. The CDR3 sequence is CASSEPGAFYNEQFF. CDR3 in DNA: TGCGCCAGCAGTGAGCCGGGGGCCTTCTACAATGAGCAGTTCTTC.

For this clonotype: In this CDR3 the conserved last residue, phenylalanine or tryptophan, is missing, so a read error is likely. The DNA is omitted, as the CDR3 cannot be located on it reliably, and the CDR3 follows TCRdb's listing. V usage is TRBV6-2 or TRBV6-3 and J usage is TRBJ2-7; the table's D call, TRBD1, was not checked against the DNA. CDR1 MNHEY and CDR2 SVGEGT come from the germline V gene. The CDR3 has 13 residues if both end residues are counted. The CDR3 loop reads CASRRDGTYERYL.

This clonotype was counted at least ten times. The chain has TRBV7-8 and TRBJ1-1, with 8 bases lining up with TRBD1. The CDR3 loop spans 18 amino acids. Trimming removed 3 bases from V and 3 bases from J; junction bases left unmatched: 15. CDR1 and CDR2 from the germline V gene are SGHVS and FQNEAQ. The CDR3 region is CASSLSRGRGDRDTEAFF. CDR3 sequence (DNA): TGTGCCAGCAGCTTGAGCAGGGGGCGAGGGGATAGAGACACTGAAGCTTTCTTT.

This clonotype has a count of ten or more. The rearrangement links TRBV4-3 to TRBJ1-1; 10 bases align to TRBD1. The CDR3 totals 15 residues. Germline assignment: CDR1 LGHNA and CDR2 YSLEER. V dropped 5 bases and J dropped 0; count of bases not matched to a gene: 3. The CDR3 DNA sequence: TGCGCCAGCAGCATGGGACAGGGGCTGAACACTGAAGCTTTCTTT. Its translation: CASSMGQGLNTEAFF.

This clonotype was found many times. This sequence joins TRBV29-1 and TRBJ1-2, with unresolved D. V lost 2 bases and J lost 2, with 9 bases in between. Germline CDR1 is SQVTM and CDR2 is ANQGSEA. This CDR3 has 13 residues. CDR3 region: CSVESSPNYGYTF. The CDR3 DNA sequence: TGCAGCGTTGAAAGCAGTCCGAACTATGGCTACACCTTC.

This clonotype was detected ten times or more. This chain joins TRBV20-1 and TRBJ2-7; D is perhaps TRBD2 (5 bases). Germline V gives CDR1 DFQATT, CDR2 SNEGSKA (reference sequence). The CDR3 runs to 15 residues. Trimming stripped 0 bases from V and 2 bases from J, with 14 bases between. CDR3 nucleotides: TGCAGTGCTAGAGATTCGTTGAGGGATACCTACGAGCAGTACTTC. This gives the protein CSARDSLRDTYEQYF.

This clonotype was seen many times. The V call is TRBV6-5, the J call TRBJ2-7, with 9 bases aligning to TRBD1. J gave up 0 bases and V 6 bases, and 3 bases lay outside the gene matches. The length of the CDR3 is 14 residues. Germline V lookup: CDR1 MNHEY, CDR2 SVGAGI. CDR3 in amino acids: CASRPQGASYEQYF. CDR3 in DNA: TGTGCCAGCAGACCACAGGGGGCCTCCTACGAGCAGTACTTC.

This clonotype has at least ten counts. The genes are TRBV12-3 or TRBV12-4 and TRBJ1-1, with D unclear. The V end lost 7 bases, the J end lost 4 bases, and 16 bases lay between the germline ends. The CDR3 consists of 14 residues. The CDR3 nucleotides are TGTGCCAGCACCCCGGGGAGGTTCACCACTGAAGCTTTCTTT. It encodes CASTPGRFTTEAFF.

The table lists this clonotype with many counts. The V and J genes are TRBV4-3 and TRBJ1-1, with 9 nucleotides matching TRBD1. The junction had 6 bases not matched to a gene; V was cut back by 4 bases and J by 0 bases. In germline, CDR1 is LGHNA, CDR2 YSLEER. The CDR3 totals 16 residues. CDR3 sequence reads: CASSPGTGSMNTEAFF. DNA for the CDR3: TGCGCCAGCAGCCCCGGGACAGGGAGTATGAACACTGAAGCTTTCTTT.

This clonotype came up many times. The chain carries TRBV20-1 and TRBJ2-7; no definite D call. The CDR3 has 14 amino acids. Trimming shortened V by 5 bases and J by 1 base, and 15 bases separated the two germline ends. The germline V gene encodes CDR1 DFQATT and CDR2 SNEGSKA (reference sequence). The CDR3 protein is CSAPRGRGSYEQYF. Here the CDR3 DNA reads TGCAGTGCTCCTCGTGGACGTGGGTCCTACGAGCAGTACTTC.

Ten or more counts support this clonotype. The chain carries TRBV6-5 and TRBJ2-1; D remains unclear. The CDR3 totals 13 residues. Germline CDR1 MNHEY, CDR2 SVGAGI. V lost 0 bases and J lost 7, with 7 bases in between. As DNA, the CDR3 is TGTGCCAGCAGTTACTCGTCCCGAAATGAGCAGTTCTTC. It translates to CASSYSSRNEQFF.

This clonotype has a count of ten or more. V and J are TRBV29-1 and TRBJ2-7; D is possibly TRBD1 (6 bases). In germline, CDR1 is SQVTM, CDR2 ANQGSEA. Trimming took 5 bases from V and 3 from J, leaving 14 bases between them. The CDR3 has 13 amino acids. The CDR3 sequence: CSVTATGVYEQYF. The DNA for the CDR3 is TGCAGCGTTACTGCGACAGGAGTCTACGAGCAGTACTTC.

This clonotype appeared many times. The V call is TRBV27, the J call TRBJ1-6; no clear D. V was pared by 3 bases and J by 4 bases, with 4 bases between. CDR1 MNHEY and CDR2 SMNVEV come from the germline V gene (reference sequence). The length of the CDR3 is 13 residues. DNA for the CDR3: TGTGCCAGCAGTTTTTCATATAATTCACCCCTCCACTTT. Its protein product is CASSFSYNSPLHF.

Ten or more counts support this clonotype. The V and J genes are TRBV5-6 and TRBJ2-6; D remains ambiguous. This CDR3 region has 14 residues. From germline, CDR1 is SGHDT and CDR2 YYEEEE. Deletions cut 1 base from V and 3 bases from J, with 5 bases between. CDR3 in amino acids: CASSLWVGANVLTF. In DNA, the CDR3 is TGTGCCAGCAGCTTGTGGGTTGGGGCCAACGTCCTGACTTTC.

This clonotype showed up many times. The chain recombines TRBV7-2 with TRBJ1-5; maybe TRBD1 (5 bases). CDR3 size: 16 residues. Per germline, CDR1 SGHTA and CDR2 FQGNSA. V lost 0 bases, J lost 3 bases, and 12 bases lay in between. CDR3 protein: CASSLALGATNQPQHF. The CDR3 DNA is TGTGCCAGCAGCTTAGCGCTCGGGGCCACCAATCAGCCCCAGCATTTT.

About this clonotype: This may come from a read error, since a much larger clone is one base off. The rearrangement joins TRBV9 to TRBJ1-6; D not resolved. Looked up from germline, CDR1 is SGDLS and CDR2 is YYNGEE. CDR3 length equals 18 residues. The CDR3, as DNA: TGTACCAGCAGCGTAGATCCCTCGTTCGGCGGGAATAATTCACCCCTCCACTTT. Translated: CTSSVDPSFGGNNSPLHF.

This clonotype was seen repeatedly, ten times or more. This sequence joins TRBV10-3 and TRBJ2-6; 8 bases line up with TRBD1. After removal of 4 bases from V and 8 bases from J, the junction contained 4 bases not matched to a gene. CDR3 length equals 14 residues. In germline, CDR1 is ENHRY, CDR2 SYGVKD. This CDR3 is CAISAGTGPNVLTF. CDR3 DNA: TGTGCCATCAGTGCCGGGACAGGTCCCAACGTCCTGACTTTC.

Details on this clonotype: Mismatch with germline at one junction end may stem from a read error. The J gene is TRBJ2-5, the V gene TRBV6-2 or TRBV6-3; 10 nucleotides line up with TRBD1. The CDR3 is 15 amino acids. Germline values: CDR1 MNHEY, CDR2 SVGEGT. CDR3 sequence: CASIPGQGKQETKYF. CDR3 nucleotides: TGTGCCAGCATCCCGGGACAGGGGAAACAAGAGACCAAGTACTTC.

This clonotype was seen at least ten times. The rearrangement uses TRBV14 and TRBJ1-2, with 9 bases identical to TRBD1. With 4 bases clipped from V and 7 bases from J, the junction kept 10 bases outside the gene matches. Germline-derived CDR1 and CDR2 are SGHDN and FVKESK. There are 15 residues in the CDR3. As DNA, the CDR3 is TGTGCCAGCAGCCGGGACAGGGATGGTCGGTCTGGCTACACCTTC. It is translated as CASSRDRDGRSGYTF.

At least ten counts were recorded for this clonotype. The V and J genes are TRBV6-5 and TRBJ1-2; maybe TRBD1 (5 bases). The germline V gene has CDR1 MNHEY and CDR2 SVGAGI. The CDR3 sequence is 14 residues long. V lost 6 bases, J lost 8 bases, and 19 bases lay in between. The CDR3 loop reads CASSPDNGGRGYTF. As DNA, the CDR3 is TGTGCCAGCAGCCCCGATAACGGGGGTCGAGGCTACACCTTC.

The rearrangement links TRBV5-1 to TRBJ2-5, with 7 positions matching TRBD1. Germline-derived CDR1 and CDR2 are SGHRS and YFSETQ. V dropped 4 bases and J dropped 2; count of bases not matched to a gene: 8. This CDR3 spans 15 amino acids. The CDR3 is CASSTYRGLQETQYF. The CDR3 bases are TGCGCCAGCAGCACGTACAGGGGCTTACAAGAGACCCAGTACTTC.

This clonotype has a count of ten or more. The CDR3, as DNA: TGTGCCAGCAGTTACGGAGGGGGCACTGAAGCTTTCTTT. The encoded protein is CASSYGGGTEAFF. The chain uses TRBV6-5 and TRBJ1-1; a possible D gene is TRBD1 (6 bases). The CDR3 is 13 residues long. Germline V CDR1 and CDR2: MNHEY, SVGAGI. With 2 bases removed from V and 4 bases from J, the gap between germline ends came to 8 bases.

This clonotype was counted many times. The chain has TRBV7-9 and TRBJ1-1; 7 nucleotides line up with TRBD1. Germline assignment: CDR1 SEHNR and CDR2 FQNEAQ (reference sequence). CDR3 length: 13 residues. The junction had 3 bases not matched to a gene; V was cut back by 4 bases and J by 4 bases. This chain's CDR3 is CASSYDRVTEAFF. The CDR3 DNA reads as TGTGCCAGCAGCTATGACAGGGTCACTGAAGCTTTCTTT.

The table lists this clonotype with many counts. The V call is TRBV3-1, the J call TRBJ2-1; TRBD2 matches at 8 bases. CDR3 length equals 14 residues. Trimming removed 2 bases from V and 9 bases from J; junction bases left unmatched: 6. The germline CDR1 and CDR2 sequences are LGHDT and YNNKEL (reference sequence). CDR3 residues: CASSQRGLGREQFF. CDR3 bases: TGTGCCAGCAGCCAACGGGGACTAGGGCGTGAGCAGTTCTTC.

This clonotype appeared many times. The CDR3 DNA is TGCGCCAGCAGGGGACAGGGGCCAGCCTACGAGCAGTACTTC. It specifies CASRGQGPAYEQYF. The chain has TRBV5-1 and TRBJ2-7, with 10 nucleotides matching TRBD1. The J segment lost 2 bases and the V segment lost 5 bases, leaving 4 bases of the junction unmatched. The CDR3 is made up of 14 amino acids. Germline V gene data show CDR1 as SGHRS and CDR2 as YFSETQ.

This clonotype was detected only a few times. The chain uses TRBV6-4 and TRBJ2-2; 10 bases match TRBD2. From germline, CDR1 is MRHNA and CDR2 SNTAGT. Unmatched junction bases numbered 4, after V lost 5 bases and J lost 4 bases. CDR3 size: 15 residues. CDR3 coding DNA: TGTGCCAGCAGTCCCATAGCGGGGGGCACCGGGGAGCTGTTTTTT. This translates into CASSPIAGGTGELFF.

This clonotype showed up many times. The chain is built from TRBV5-1 and TRBJ2-2; no clear D gene. The CDR3 length is 12 residues. The germline V gene has CDR1 SGHRS and CDR2 YFSETQ. The germline V and J ends were trimmed by 0 bases and 6 bases, with 3 bases remaining between them. The chain's CDR3 is CASSLVAGELFF. CDR3 DNA sequence: TGCGCCAGCAGCTTGGTGGCCGGGGAGCTGTTTTTT.

This clonotype was seen at least ten times. The rearrangement uses TRBV7-2 and TRBJ1-6; no clear D gene. Germline lookup yields CDR1 SGHTA and CDR2 FQGNSA. This CDR3 spans 17 amino acids. Trimming removed 2 bases at V and 8 bases at J, with 19 bases between. CDR3 region: CASSLQPPASGHSPLHF. The DNA of the CDR3 is TGTGCCAGCAGCTTACAACCCCCCGCCAGCGGCCATTCACCCCTCCACTTT.